This is a list of T cell receptor beta chains from one sample in a study of vaccination and CD4 T cells after COVID-19. No antigen has been assigned to these receptors. TCRdb redid the calling of the PCR reads with MiXCR, one entry per CDR3 protein. The sample carries about 21,000 distinct CDR3 sequences, less than 50% recorded once. Sequencing used CD4+ T cells from blood, cultured in vitro, obtained before SARS-CoV-2 vaccination. Source of these receptors: a human donor who had recovered from COVID-19. CDR3s include the opening cysteine and the closing phenylalanine or tryptophan. A D gene is named only where the DNA matches it firmly. Part of the rows lack a size; the others show once, few, many or a class for expanded clones.

cdr3_aa cdr3_nt clone_size j_call d_call v_call
CASSMDRVNTEAFF TGTGCCAGCAGCATGGACAGGGTAAACACTGAAGCTTTCTTT . TRBJ1-1 TRBD1 TRBV7-3
CASSLVGDSIYEQYF TGTGCCAGCAGCTTAGTGGGAGACAGTATCTACGAGCAGTACTTC . TRBJ2-7 . TRBV7-2
CASSEYSGTGGADTQYF TGTGCCAGCAGTGAATACAGCGGGACAGGGGGCGCAGATACGCAGTATTTT . TRBJ2-3 TRBD1 TRBV25-1
CASTRTARGNTEAFF TGTGCCAGCACCAGGACGGCCAGAGGAAACACTGAAGCTTTCTTT few TRBJ1-1 . TRBV11-2
CASSSTSQGEQYF TGTGCCAGCAGTTCCACATCACAGGGCGAGCAGTACTTC few TRBJ2-7 . TRBV6-5
CASSLAGAVNTGELFF TGTGCCAGCAGCTTAGCTGGGGCGGTGAACACCGGGGAGCTGTTTTTT . TRBJ2-2 . TRBV11-2
CASALIESWNTEAFF TGTGCCAGCGCCCTAATAGAATCCTGGAACACTGAAGCTTTCTTT medium-sized TRBJ1-1 . TRBV27
CSASLPPRGQDTQYF TGCAGTGCTAGCCTCCCGCCCAGGGGGCAAGATACGCAGTATTTT . TRBJ2-3 TRBD1 TRBV20-1
CASNLPPGRGDNQPQHF TGTGCCAGTAACCTCCCTCCGGGCAGGGGAGACAATCAGCCCCAGCATTTT . TRBJ1-5 . TRBV19
CATSKAGGRNQPQHF TGTGCCACCAGCAAGGCAGGGGGTCGAAATCAGCCCCAGCATTTT . TRBJ1-5 TRBD1 TRBV15
CASSEARGWISEAFF TGTGCCAGCAGTGAAGCTCGTGGGTGGATCTCTGAAGCTTTCTTT few TRBJ1-1 . TRBV6-1
CASSLEVFSSYNSPLHF TGTGCCAGCAGCTTGGAAGTGTTCAGCTCCTATAATTCACCCCTCCACTTT . TRBJ1-6 . TRBV5-5
CSGLRDTGPNEQFF TGCAGTGGTCTTAGGGACACCGGCCCCAATGAGCAGTTCTTC once TRBJ2-1 . TRBV20-1
CASSLRQGKEADTQYF TGTGCCAGCTCACTGCGACAGGGGAAAGAGGCAGATACGCAGTATTTT few TRBJ2-3 TRBD1 TRBV18
CASTRDRATYGYTF TGTGCCAGCACCAGGGACCGGGCGACATATGGCTACACCTTC . TRBJ1-2 . TRBV2
CASSLISEGMGYTF TGTGCCAGCAGCTTAATTTCGGAGGGGATGGGCTACACCTTC . TRBJ1-2 . TRBV7-9
CASSDTTGVSGYTF TGTGCCAGCAGTGATACGACGGGGGTTTCAGGCTACACCTTC . TRBJ1-2 . TRBV2
CASSENSPLHF TGTGCCAGCAGTGAAAATTCACCCCTCCACTTT few TRBJ1-6 . TRBV2
CASSLEGTSGVDEQYF TGTGCCAGCAGTCTAGAGGGGACTAGCGGGGTCGACGAGCAGTACTTC . TRBJ2-7 TRBD2 TRBV27
CATRNRGSNGANVLTF TGTGCCACCAGGAACAGGGGGAGTAACGGGGCCAACGTCCTGACTTTC . TRBJ2-6 TRBD1 TRBV27
CASSLISRDEQYF TGTGCCAGCAGCTTGATATCCAGGGACGAGCAGTACTTC . TRBJ2-7 . TRBV5-8
CASSPRAGTGVGYTF TGTGCCAGTAGCCCAAGAGCCGGGACAGGGGTGGGCTACACCTTC . TRBJ1-2 TRBD1 TRBV19
CSAPSPEAFF TGCAGTGCTCCCTCCCCTGAAGCTTTCTTT . TRBJ1-1 . TRBV20-1
CASISDADTQYF TGTGCCAGCATCTCTGACGCAGATACGCAGTATTTT . TRBJ2-3 . TRBV7-2
CASRPNRGRTEAFF TGTGCCAGCAGACCTAACAGGGGGCGGACTGAAGCTTTCTTT . TRBJ1-1 TRBD1 TRBV7-2
CASSPQVEGIQYF TGTGCCAGCAGCCCTCAGGTTGAGGGCATTCAGTACTTC few TRBJ2-4 . TRBV7-2
CSATRGTGGESENQPQHF TGCAGTGCTACGAGGGGGACAGGGGGCGAGAGTGAAAATCAGCCCCAGCATTTT . TRBJ1-5 TRBD1 TRBV20-1
CASSFLRLGRGAFF TGTGCCAGCAGTTTCTTAAGGCTTGGCAGGGGAGCTTTCTTT . TRBJ1-1 . TRBV28
CASSLGQNLYNSPLHF TGTGCCAGCAGCTTAGGACAGAACCTATATAATTCACCCCTCCACTTT . TRBJ1-6 . TRBV7-2
CSALRGQGATEAFF TGCAGTGCTCTAAGGGGACAGGGGGCCACTGAAGCTTTCTTT few TRBJ1-1 TRBD1 TRBV20-1
CSARVQVPNEQFF TGCAGTGCTAGAGTACAGGTGCCCAATGAGCAGTTCTTC few TRBJ2-1 . TRBV20-1
CASASGGQETQYF TGTGCCAGCGCTTCAGGGGGGCAAGAGACCCAGTACTTC . TRBJ2-5 . TRBV11-2
CASSAGTGGLSPLHF TGTGCCAGCTCCGCCGGGACAGGGGGCTTATCACCCCTCCACTTT few TRBJ1-6 TRBD1 TRBV25-1
CASSSKEKGGTEAFF TGTGCCAGCAGCTCTAAGGAGAAAGGGGGCACTGAAGCTTTCTTT few TRBJ1-1 . TRBV7-9
CSVRSHNEQFF TGCAGCGTCCGTTCGCACAATGAGCAGTTCTTC few TRBJ2-1 . TRBV20-1
CASSPSGGGGQETQYF TGTGCCAGCAGCCCCTCGGGAGGTGGGGGCCAAGAGACCCAGTACTTC . TRBJ2-5 TRBD2 TRBV7-3